A single sample is the source of the 20 T cell receptor beta chains below, sequenced in a study of T-cell memory formation after mild COVID-19. TCRdb called the 5' RACE reads again in MiXCR, with one record for every CDR3 protein. Seen here are around 310,000 distinct CDR3 sequences, 20% to 25% observed once, and the top ten hold 21%. Material: PBMCs or a T cell subset sorted from them (not recorded which). These receptors were taken from a man younger than 30 who had mild COVID-19 (a few samples of this study predate the infection). Cell type and time point are not known.

This clonotype was seen a few times. This chain links TRBV20-1 with TRBJ2-7; TRBD2 matches 7 bases. The CDR3 has 14 residues. V lost 2 bases and J lost 1; bases outside the gene matches: 5. CDR1 and CDR2 (germline): DFQATT, SNEGSKA (reference sequence). CDR3 coding DNA: TGCAGTGCTAGAAGGTGGCGGGAGTCCTACGAGCAGTACTTC. It translates to CSARRWRESYEQYF.

The chain uses TRBV15 and TRBJ1-6; D call uncertain. V shed 0 bases and J shed 8 bases, with 17 bases lying between them. CDR1 is LNHNV and CDR2 is YYDKDF in the germline V gene (reference sequence). CDR3 length: 17 residues. CDR3 residues: CATSRELTTVVYSPLHF. The CDR3 DNA follows: TGTGCCACCAGCAGAGAGTTGACGACGGTGGTGTATTCACCCCTCCACTTT.

The sample holds a few counts of this clonotype. V gene TRBV7-3 combines with J gene TRBJ2-3; D not resolved. The CDR3 consists of 13 residues. V lost 5 bases and J lost 6, with 12 bases in between. Germline V gene data show CDR1 as SGHTA and CDR2 as FQGTGA. CDR3 sequence: CASSPSRRDTQYF. The CDR3, as DNA: TGTGCCAGCAGCCCCAGCCGTCGGGATACGCAGTATTTT.

V usage is TRBV20-1 and J usage is TRBJ2-5; 10 nucleotides match TRBD2. Unmatched junction bases numbered 6, after V lost 2 bases and J lost 3 bases. This CDR3 is built from 15 residues. Looked up from germline, CDR1 is DFQATT and CDR2 is SNEGSKA (reference sequence). CDR3 coding DNA: TGCAGTGCTAGACTAGCGGGGGCGACAGAAGAGACCCAGTACTTC. Amino acids: CSARLAGATEETQYF.

The CDR3 spells CASRSPRSGTDTQYF. As DNA, the CDR3 is TGTGCCAGCAGATCACCGCGGTCGGGGACAGATACGCAGTATTTT. This rearrangement joins TRBV7-2 to TRBJ2-3; possibly TRBD2 for D (5 bases). V gave up 6 bases and J gave up 3 bases, with 16 bases separating them. This CDR3 contains 15 residues. In germline, CDR1 is SGHTA, CDR2 FQGNSA.

This chain uses TRBV7-2 with TRBJ2-2; 7 bases map to TRBD2. The CDR3 has 16 amino acids. V lost 0 bases to trimming and J lost 7 bases; unmatched junction nucleotides: 8. Looked up from germline, CDR1 is SGHTA and CDR2 is FQGNSA. The CDR3 sequence: CASSLARSGAVGELFF. CDR3 DNA sequence: TGTGCCAGCAGCTTAGCGCGCAGCGGGGCGGTCGGGGAGCTGTTTTTT.

This clonotype appeared a few times. The chain is built from TRBV6-5 and TRBJ1-3; no clear D gene. The CDR3 loop spans 17 amino acids. Germline loops: CDR1 MNHEY, CDR2 SVGAGI. V shed 5 bases and J shed 0 bases, with 17 bases lying between them. CDR3 sequence (DNA): TGTGCCAGCAGTAGACGTGTCGCCCCCGACTCTGGAAACACCATATATTTT. This gives the protein CASSRRVAPDSGNTIYF.

This clonotype has only a few counts. V is TRBV6-2 or TRBV6-3 and J is TRBJ2-7; 7 bases match TRBD1. Germline CDR1 MNHEY, CDR2 SVGEGT. V was clipped by 6 bases and J by 5 bases; unmatched bases: 1. The CDR3 extends over 11 amino acids. The CDR3 bases are TGTGCCAGCAGACAGGGGAACGAGCAGTACGTC. It codes for CASRQGNEQYV.

This clonotype was detected a few times. The chain recombines TRBV5-4 with TRBJ1-4; 7 bases are a match to TRBD1. Trimming cost V 3 bases and J 6 bases; bases outside gene matches: 14. The CDR3 consists of 17 residues. Germline CDR1 and CDR2: SGHNT and YYREEE (reference sequence). In DNA, the CDR3 is TGTGCCAGCAGCTCTTCCGGGACAGAGGTGGTTTATGAAAAACTGTTTTTT. Translating gives CASSSSGTEVVYEKLFF. The full variable domain, completed using reference TRBV5-4 and TRBJ1-4, is ETGVTQSPTHLIKTRGQQVTLRCSSQSGHNTVSWYQQALGQGPQFIFQYYREEENGRGNFPPRFSGLQFPNYSSELNVNALELDDSALYLCASSSSGTEVVYEKLFFGSGTQLSVL.

The chain couples TRBV5-5 to TRBJ2-7, with 8 bases matching TRBD1. The CDR3 consists of 14 residues. CDR1 and CDR2 (germline): SGHKS, YYEKEE (reference sequence). V shed 3 bases, J shed 2 bases, and the junction held 4 bases outside the gene matches. CDR3 sequence (DNA): TGTGCCAGCAGCTGGACAGGGTACCCCTACGAGCAGTACGTC. Encoded protein: CASSWTGYPYEQYV.

The genes are TRBV29-1 and TRBJ2-1; the D gene is possibly TRBD2 (7 bases). The CDR3 length is 13 residues. Germline-derived CDR1 and CDR2 are SQVTM and ANQGSEA. The CDR3 protein is CSGGRGPANEQFF. DNA of the CDR3: TGCAGTGGGGGGCGGGGGCCAGCCAATGAGCAGTTCTTC.

In this sample, this clonotype turned up a few times. The CDR3 is CASRPRGQGPFGNYGYTF. The CDR3 bases are TGTGCCAGCAGGCCAAGGGGACAGGGGCCCTTTGGTAACTATGGCTACACCTTC. The V and J genes are TRBV7-2 and TRBJ1-2; 10 positions agree with TRBD1. The CDR3 runs to 18 residues. Germline V gene sequence: CDR1 SGHTA, CDR2 FQGNSA. With V trimmed by 6 bases and J by 1 base, 14 bases remained unmatched.

CDR3 in DNA: TGTGCCAGCAGCTTAGCGGTGAGTGACCCCTCCAGCGGCTACACCTTC. Amino acids: CASSLAVSDPSSGYTF. The chain employs TRBV7-9 and TRBJ1-2, with D unresolved. V lost 0 bases to trimming and J lost 8 bases, with 19 bases between them. Germline V gene sequence: CDR1 SEHNR, CDR2 FQNEAQ (reference sequence). This CDR3 has 16 residues.

This clonotype showed up just a few times. The CDR3 here is CASSLGVVWSYEQYF. DNA of the CDR3: TGTGCCAGCAGTTTAGGGGTGGTTTGGAGCTACGAGCAGTACTTC. The V gene is TRBV12-3 or TRBV12-4, the J gene TRBJ2-7; D not resolved. Trimming shortened V by 1 base and J by 3 bases, and 13 bases separated the two germline ends. CDR3 size: 15 residues.

The chain couples TRBV6-1 to TRBJ2-3; D uncertain. The germline CDR1 and CDR2 sequences are MNHNS and SASEGT. Trimming took off 4 bases at V and 3 bases at J, with 11 bases between the two ends. The CDR3 is 14 amino acids. The CDR3 protein is CASSASRWTDTQYF. The DNA for the CDR3 is TGTGCCAGCAGTGCATCTCGGTGGACAGATACGCAGTATTTT.

This clonotype turned up a few times. The chain is built from TRBV10-3 and TRBJ2-7; no clear D gene. This CDR3 is built from 11 residues. Trimming shortened V by 8 bases and J by 6 bases, and 11 bases separated the two germline ends. The germline V gene encodes CDR1 ENHRY and CDR2 SYGVKD. DNA for the CDR3: TGTGCCATCGCCCAAGTCGTCGAGCAGTACTTC. It translates to CAIAQVVEQYF.

V usage is TRBV10-2 and J usage is TRBJ2-7; tentatively, D is TRBD1 (5 bases). Trimming took 10 bases from V and 0 from J, leaving 10 bases between them. CDR1 is WSHSY, CDR2 SAAADI, per germline. CDR3 length: 12 residues. The CDR3 is CATYDSSYEQYV. The CDR3 DNA sequence: TGCGCCACCTATGACAGCTCCTACGAGCAGTACGTC.

V is TRBV6-2 or TRBV6-3 and J is TRBJ2-5; D might be TRBD1 or TRBD2, each matching 5 bases. The CDR3 consists of 11 residues. Per the germline V gene, CDR1 is MNHEY and CDR2 is SVGEGT. Trimming removed 2 bases at V and 11 bases at J, with 9 bases between. CDR3 amino acids: CASSYDGTQYF. The CDR3 nucleotides read TGTGCCAGCAGTTACGACGGGACGCAGTACTTC.

The chain has TRBV4-3 and TRBJ2-5; TRBD2 agrees at 9 bases. The CDR3 has 18 residues. Germline CDR1 is LGHNA and CDR2 is YSLEER. V lost 4 bases, J lost 4 bases, and 16 bases stayed unmatched. This chain's CDR3 is CASSRERVASGEGETQYF. CDR3 bases: TGCGCCAGCAGCCGAGAGAGGGTGGCTAGCGGGGAGGGAGAGACCCAGTACTTC.

This chain joins TRBV6-5 and TRBJ1-1; tentative D call: TRBD1 (5 bases). There are 15 residues in the CDR3. Between the trimmed V and J ends, which lost 0 bases and 5 bases, there was a span of 13 bases. Germline CDR1 MNHEY, CDR2 SVGAGI. The CDR3 nucleotides read TGTGCCAGCAGTTACTCGGGGCGAGGAGATACTGAAGCTTTCTTT. This translates into CASSYSGRGDTEAFF.